This TCR beta chain is from a study of blood T cells in healthy people across ages. With 1 base removed from V and 5 bases from J, the gap between germline ends came to 8 bases. Germline V gives CDR1 LNHNV, CDR2 YYDKDF (reference sequence). The CDR3 is 13 amino acids. The sample holds a few counts of this clonotype. Its specificity is unknown. Study-level results: TCR beta diversity tracked closely with naive T cell percentage. There were more naive CD4+ cells and higher diversity in long-lived donors than in aged donors.

For the second PCR, which ran for about 6 to 12 cycles, a sample-barcoded 5' primer and a J-beta primer mix were used. Each cDNA was tagged by a template-switch adaptor containing 12 random nucleotides. Each CDR3 protein is one row after TCRdb ran MiXCR on the 5' RACE reads. In the table there are just under 750,000 distinct CDR3 sequences, 20% to 25% of which are singletons. The TCR originated in a man aged 70-80 years in good health. The chain employs TRBV15 and TRBJ2-5; a weak D match, TRBD2 (6 bases). Sequenced: blood. This chain's CDR3 is CATSRVLAETQYF. Written as DNA, the CDR3 is TGTGCCACCAGCAGAGTCCTAGCGGAGACCCAGTACTTC.